Presented here are 13 T cell receptor beta chains from one specimen sequenced in a study of human T cells and chemical hapten exposure. One entry per CDR3 protein, called by TCRdb with MiXCR from the RACE reads. The profile shows 270,000 or so distinct CDR3 sequences, around 7.7% of them singletons. The time point is: pre-sensitization, week 0. The treatment is: therapeutic diphenylcyclopropenone sensitization with weekly scalp DPC. Sample: whole blood, taken in connection with sensitization to the hapten diphenylcyclopropenone (DPC). These receptors all come from a man younger than 30 with alopecia areata. Some clones in this sample may be carry-over from other donors' samples.

A few counts support this clonotype. V usage is TRBV12-3 or TRBV12-4 and J usage is TRBJ2-1; D might be TRBD1 or TRBD2, each matching 5 bases. CDR3 size: 16 residues. Deletions cut 6 bases from V and 0 bases from J, with 15 bases between. The CDR3 protein is CASSPGLSSSYNEQFF. The CDR3 DNA follows: TGTGCCAGCAGCCCGGGGCTGTCAAGCTCCTACAATGAGCAGTTCTTC.

In this sample, this clonotype turned up a few times. The genes are TRBV15 and TRBJ1-5; D not certain. Germline lookup yields CDR1 LNHNV and CDR2 YYDKDF (reference sequence). CDR3 size: 12 residues. The V end was cut by 5 bases, the J end by 5 bases, with 7 bases between. The CDR3 nucleotides are TGTGCCACCAGCCCTCCCTATCAGCCCCAGCATTTT. It is translated as CATSPPYQPQHF. The complete variable domain, with remaining parts taken from reference TRBV15 and TRBJ1-5, reads DAMVIQNPRYQVTQFGKPVTLSCSQTLNHNVMYWYQQKSSQAPKLLFHYYDKDFNNEADTPDNFQSRRPNTSFCFLDIRSPGLGDTAMYLCATSPPYQPQHFGDGTRLSIL.

V and J are TRBV7-2 and TRBJ2-6, with D unresolved. Trimming left V 6 bases short and J 0 bases short, with 9 bases between. Per germline, CDR1 SGHTA and CDR2 FQGNSA. The CDR3 has 15 residues. CDR3 protein: CASRNHNSGANVLTF. The CDR3, as DNA: TGTGCCAGCAGAAATCACAACTCTGGGGCCAACGTCCTGACTTTC.

The chain combines TRBV6-6 with TRBJ2-4; D tentatively fits TRBD1 or TRBD2 (5 bases each). The CDR3 totals 12 residues. Germline CDR1 is MNHNY and CDR2 is SVGAGI (reference sequence). V gave up 8 bases and J gave up 1 base, with 6 bases separating them. The DNA of the CDR3 is TGTGCCAGCGAGGGGGCCAAAAACATTCAGTACTTC. Amino acids: CASEGAKNIQYF.

This chain uses TRBV13 with TRBJ1-1; TRBD1 might be the D (5 bases). V lost 5 bases to trimming and J lost 4 bases, with 8 bases between them. The germline V gene encodes CDR1 PRHDT and CDR2 FYEKMQ (reference sequence). The CDR3 consists of 12 residues. The CDR3 spells CASSPQVTEAFF. Written as DNA, the CDR3 is TGTGCCAGCAGCCCACAGGTCACTGAAGCTTTCTTT.

V is TRBV4-3 and J is TRBJ1-1; weak D call: TRBD1 (5 bases). This CDR3 is 12 amino acids long. The V gene lost 0 bases and the J gene lost 11 bases, with 10 bases spanning the gap. Looked up from germline, CDR1 is LGHNA and CDR2 is YSLEER. CDR3 sequence (DNA): TGCGCCAGCAGCCAAGATTGGGGGAGGGCTTTCTTT. Its translation: CASSQDWGRAFF.

The chain couples TRBV7-2 to TRBJ2-1, with 11 bases fitting TRBD2. Germline V CDR1 and CDR2: SGHTA, FQGNSA. J gave up 5 bases and V 0 bases, and 9 bases lay outside the gene matches. The CDR3 sequence is 18 residues long. The CDR3 loop reads CASSLASGGADSNNEQFF. The CDR3 DNA sequence: TGTGCCAGCAGCTTAGCTAGCGGGGGGGCCGATTCGAACAATGAGCAGTTCTTC.

The chain uses TRBV7-6 and TRBJ2-1; maybe TRBD2 (5 bases). There are 16 residues in the CDR3. The germline gives CDR1 SGHVS, CDR2 FNYEAQ. The V and J ends lost 2 bases and 0 bases respectively, with 11 bases between them. CDR3 nucleotide sequence: TGTGCCAGCAGCTTAACCCCGAGGGCCTCCTACAATGAGCAGTTCTTC. Residues: CASSLTPRASYNEQFF.

V and J are TRBV6-2 or TRBV6-3 and TRBJ1-2, with D unresolved. The CDR3 sequence is 14 residues long. V was pared by 4 bases and J by 4 bases, with 13 bases between. CDR1 and CDR2 from the germline V gene are MNHEY and SVGEGT. Here the CDR3 DNA reads TGTGCCAGCAGTTGGTCGACGGTCGTCTATGGCTACACCTTC. Encoded protein: CASSWSTVVYGYTF.

This clonotype was seen a few times. The chain has TRBV6-6 and TRBJ1-1; 8 bases align to TRBD1. This CDR3 region has 16 residues. Unmatched junction bases numbered 9, after V lost 2 bases and J lost 4 bases. Germline loops: CDR1 MNHNY, CDR2 SVGAGI (reference sequence). CDR3 DNA: TGTGCCAGCAGTTACATCAGGGGGCCCTTGGGCACTGAAGCTTTCTTT. Amino acid sequence: CASSYIRGPLGTEAFF.

This chain joins TRBV6-5 and TRBJ1-1, with 8 nucleotides matching TRBD1. CDR1 and CDR2 from the germline V gene are MNHEY and SVGAGI. The trim removed 5 bases at V and 3 bases at J, leaving 8 bases unmatched. CDR3 length equals 15 residues. The CDR3 nucleotides read TGTGCCAGCAGTCATGACAGGGGCGGGGACACTGAAGCTTTCTTT. Amino acids: CASSHDRGGDTEAFF.

The CDR3 loop reads CASSSPRLAGQETQYF. The CDR3 nucleotides read TGTGCCAGCAGTTCCCCAAGACTAGCGGGACAAGAGACCCAGTACTTC. V usage is TRBV6-2 or TRBV6-3 and J usage is TRBJ2-5; 11 bases match TRBD2. The CDR3 totals 16 residues. V gave up 4 bases and J gave up 2 bases; unmatched junction bases: 6. Germline V CDR1 and CDR2: MNHEY, SVGEGT.

The rearrangement joins TRBV7-9 to TRBJ2-2, with D unclear. Germline V gene sequence: CDR1 SEHNR, CDR2 FQNEAQ (reference sequence). This CDR3 comprises 16 residues. V was trimmed by 1 base and J by 0 bases, leaving 9 bases between them. The chain's CDR3 is CASSLDLGANTGELFF. The DNA of the CDR3 is TGTGCCAGCAGCTTAGATCTCGGCGCGAACACCGGGGAGCTGTTTTTT.